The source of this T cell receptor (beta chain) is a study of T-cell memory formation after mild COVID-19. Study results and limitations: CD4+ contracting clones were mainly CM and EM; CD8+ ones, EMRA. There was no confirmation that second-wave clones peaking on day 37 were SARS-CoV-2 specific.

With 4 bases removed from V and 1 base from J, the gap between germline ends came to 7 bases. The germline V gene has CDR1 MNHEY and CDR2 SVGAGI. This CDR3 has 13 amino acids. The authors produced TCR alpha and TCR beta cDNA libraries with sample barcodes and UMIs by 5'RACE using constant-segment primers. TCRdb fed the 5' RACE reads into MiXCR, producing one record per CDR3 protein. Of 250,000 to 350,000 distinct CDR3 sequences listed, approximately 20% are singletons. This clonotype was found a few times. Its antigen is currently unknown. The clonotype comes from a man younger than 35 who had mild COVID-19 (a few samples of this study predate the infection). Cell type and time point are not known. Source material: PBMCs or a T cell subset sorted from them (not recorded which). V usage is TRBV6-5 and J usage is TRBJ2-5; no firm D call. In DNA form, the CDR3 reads TGTGCCAGCAGTTTACACAGCCAAGAGACCCAGTACTTC. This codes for CASSLHSQETQYF.